Sequencing of this T cell receptor beta chain was carried out in a study of Ad26.COV2.S vaccination and SARS-CoV-2 variants. Study in general: By the intramuscular route, Ad26.COV2.S was given once, or twice 56 days apart.

Study-level results: Post-vaccination spike-specific CD8+ and CD4+ T cell responses reportedly had substantial breadth.

The assay was immunoSEQ multiplex PCR, and TCRdb's table has in-frame clones only and misses some. Of around 450,000 clones in the sample, 75% to 95% were seen once. Regarding treatment: about 20 received Ad26.COV2.S at low or high dose, single or two shots; roughly 5 received placebo; per-sample allocation not given. Specimens were obtained on day 63 following the first vaccine or placebo injection. As concerns this clone: Antigen: not known.

The material sequenced was peripheral blood, taken in a trial of Ad26.COV2.S vaccine versus placebo. This sequence originates from a person between 18 and 60 years old who received the Ad26.COV2.S COVID-19 vaccine or a placebo.

CDR3: CASSRRGTGELFF. The CDR3 DNA sequence: TGTGCCAGCAGTAGGCGGGGGACCGGGGAGCTGTTTTTT. V gene TRBV2 combines with J gene TRBJ2-2; 7 nucleotides align to TRBD2. V lost 5 bases, J lost 5 bases, and 2 bases stayed unmatched. Germline CDR1 reads SNHLY; CDR2 reads FYNNEI. The CDR3 consists of 13 residues. The full variable domain, completed using reference TRBV2 and TRBJ2-2, is EPEVTQTPSHQVTQMGQEVILRCVPISNHLYFYWYRQILGQKVEFLVSFYNNEISEKSEIFDDQFSVERPDGSNFTLKIRSTKLEDSAMYFCASSRRGTGELFFGEGSRLTVL.